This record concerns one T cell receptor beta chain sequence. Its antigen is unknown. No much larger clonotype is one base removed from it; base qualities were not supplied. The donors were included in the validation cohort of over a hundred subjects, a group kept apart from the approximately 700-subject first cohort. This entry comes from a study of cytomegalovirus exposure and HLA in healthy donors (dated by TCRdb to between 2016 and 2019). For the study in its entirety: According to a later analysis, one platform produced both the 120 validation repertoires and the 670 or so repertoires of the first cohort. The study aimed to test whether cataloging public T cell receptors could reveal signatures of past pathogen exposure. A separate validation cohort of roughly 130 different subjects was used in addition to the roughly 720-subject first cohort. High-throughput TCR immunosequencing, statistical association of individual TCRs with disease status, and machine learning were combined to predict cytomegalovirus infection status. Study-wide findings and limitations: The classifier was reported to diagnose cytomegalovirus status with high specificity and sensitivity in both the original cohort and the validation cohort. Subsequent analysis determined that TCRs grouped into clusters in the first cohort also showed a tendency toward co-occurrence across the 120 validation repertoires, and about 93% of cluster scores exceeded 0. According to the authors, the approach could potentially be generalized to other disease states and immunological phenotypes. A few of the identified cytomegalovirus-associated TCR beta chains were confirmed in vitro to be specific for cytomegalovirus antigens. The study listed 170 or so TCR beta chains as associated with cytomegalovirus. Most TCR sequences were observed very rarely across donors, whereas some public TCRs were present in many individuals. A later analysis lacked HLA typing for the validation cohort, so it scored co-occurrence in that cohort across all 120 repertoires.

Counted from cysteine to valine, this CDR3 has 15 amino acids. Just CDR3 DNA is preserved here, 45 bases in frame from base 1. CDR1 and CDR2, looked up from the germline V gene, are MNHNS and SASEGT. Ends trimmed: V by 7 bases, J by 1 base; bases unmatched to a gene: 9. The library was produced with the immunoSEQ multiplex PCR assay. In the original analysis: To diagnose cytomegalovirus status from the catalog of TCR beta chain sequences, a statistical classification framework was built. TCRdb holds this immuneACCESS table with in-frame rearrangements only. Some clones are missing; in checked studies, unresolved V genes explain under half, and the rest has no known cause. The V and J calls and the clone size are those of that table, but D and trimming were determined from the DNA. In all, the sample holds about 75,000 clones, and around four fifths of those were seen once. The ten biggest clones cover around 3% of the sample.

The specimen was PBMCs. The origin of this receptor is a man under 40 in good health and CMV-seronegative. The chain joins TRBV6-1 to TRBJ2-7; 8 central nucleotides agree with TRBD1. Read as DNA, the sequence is TGTGCCAGCAAGTTAGCCAGGGGGCAATCCTACGAGCAGTACGTC. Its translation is CASKLARGQSYEQYV.